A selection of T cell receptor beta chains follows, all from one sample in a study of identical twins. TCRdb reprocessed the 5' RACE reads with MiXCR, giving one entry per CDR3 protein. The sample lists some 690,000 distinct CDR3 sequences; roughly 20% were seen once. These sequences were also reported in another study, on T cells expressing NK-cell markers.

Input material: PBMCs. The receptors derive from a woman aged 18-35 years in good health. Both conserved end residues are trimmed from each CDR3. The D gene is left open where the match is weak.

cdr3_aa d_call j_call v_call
ASSYGWRGYYEQY . TRBJ2-7 TRBV6-5
ASSLGHSQETQY . TRBJ2-5 TRBV7-2
ASRPSGSGDYEQY TRBD2 TRBJ2-7 TRBV7-2
ASSLGVLADSYEQY TRBD2 TRBJ2-7 TRBV5-1
AISEAGDTGELF TRBD2 TRBJ2-2 TRBV10-3
ASSYSLHTEAF . TRBJ1-1 TRBV6-5
ASSMGTSGGPYEQY . TRBJ2-7 TRBV21-1
ASHSAGLAGVRGNEQF TRBD2 TRBJ2-1 TRBV28
AIRDLDRASYT TRBD1 TRBJ1-2 TRBV10-3
SALNPPGLAGLYEQY TRBD2 TRBJ2-7 TRBV20-1